The rows below give T cell receptor beta chains drawn from one sample of a study of blood T cells in healthy people across ages. Each CDR3 protein is one row after TCRdb ran MiXCR on the 5' RACE reads. The sample lists roughly 860,000 distinct CDR3 sequences, about 62% occurring once. Sequencing input: blood. These receptor sequences come from a man aged 25-45 years in good health. CDR3s include the opening cysteine and the closing phenylalanine or tryptophan. Fields, in order: clone size, V gene, D gene, J gene, CDR3 protein, CDR3 DNA. D genes are given only for firm matches. Size tells how often a clone was seen (once, few, many) or the class of an expanded clone, and some rows leave it out.

-	TRBV5-6	TRBD1	TRBJ2-5	CASSWDRGLETQYF	TGTGCCAGCAGCTGGGACAGGGGGCTGGAGACCCAGTACTTC
-	TRBV9	TRBD1	TRBJ1-2	CASSIRQGVNYGYTF	TGTGCCAGCAGCATAAGACAGGGGGTTAACTATGGCTACACCTTC
-	TRBV24-1	-	TRBJ1-2	CATSTGGDGYTF	TGTGCCACCAGTACGGGGGGTGATGGCTACACCTTC
-	TRBV11-2	TRBD2	TRBJ2-1	CASRGTSGELSYNEQFF	TGTGCCAGCAGGGGGACTAGCGGGGAGTTGTCCTACAATGAGCAGTTCTTC
-	TRBV28	TRBD1	TRBJ2-3	CASSRTGIPDTQYF	TGTGCCAGCAGCCGGACAGGGATCCCCGATACGCAGTATTTT
few	TRBV29-1	-	TRBJ2-4	CSVGDNIQYF	TGCAGCGTTGGCGACAACATTCAGTACTTC
-	TRBV7-2	TRBD2	TRBJ2-7	CASSFETSGGSEQYF	TGTGCCAGCAGCTTCGAGACTAGCGGGGGGTCCGAGCAGTACTTC
few	TRBV12-3/TRBV12-4	-	TRBJ2-7	CASSLEDIGSYEQYF	TGTGCCAGCAGTTTAGAGGACATAGGCTCCTACGAGCAGTACTTC
few	TRBV5-1	TRBD2	TRBJ2-1	CASTLLPGTSNEQFF	TGCGCCAGCACCCTTCTTCCGGGGACTAGCAATGAGCAGTTCTTC
-	TRBV10-3	-	TRBJ2-2	CAISVAGIDTGELFF	TGTGCCATCAGTGTAGCAGGGATAGACACCGGGGAGCTGTTTTTT
-	TRBV12-3/TRBV12-4	-	TRBJ1-2	CASSSTRGRGYTF	TGTGCCAGCAGTTCCACGAGGGGCCGGGGCTACACCTTC
-	TRBV2	TRBD2	TRBJ2-1	CASSEDLGGGSYNEQFF	TGTGCCAGCAGTGAAGATTTGGGCGGGGGCTCCTACAATGAGCAGTTCTTC
-	TRBV27	TRBD2	TRBJ2-7	CASGSGGTSYEQYF	TGTGCCAGCGGGAGCGGGGGGACCTCCTACGAGCAGTACTTC
-	TRBV18	TRBD1	TRBJ1-1	CASSPRTGGVNTEAFF	TGTGCCAGCTCACCCAGGACAGGGGGAGTGAACACTGAAGCTTTCTTT
-	TRBV6-4	-	TRBJ2-3	CASSEPLGPKYF	TGTGCCAGCAGCGAACCCCTAGGACCAAAGTATTTT
once	TRBV4-3	-	TRBJ1-1	CASSQDSRGGRTEAFF	TGCGCCAGCAGCCAAGATAGTCGGGGGGGGAGAACTGAAGCTTTCTTT
-	TRBV7-2	TRBD1	TRBJ1-5	CASSPRDSRFSNQPQHF	TGTGCCAGCAGCCCGAGGGACAGCAGGTTTAGCAATCAGCCCCAGCATTTT
-	TRBV7-2	-	TRBJ1-2	CASSAPGDYYGYTF	TGTGCCAGCAGCGCACCAGGGGATTACTATGGCTACACCTTC
-	TRBV5-1	-	TRBJ1-2	CASSITGNRGYGYTF	TGCGCCAGCAGCATCACAGGGAATCGGGGCTATGGCTACACCTTC
few	TRBV12-3/TRBV12-4	-	TRBJ2-2	CASSFQTVVGELFF	TGTGCCAGCAGTTTTCAGACCGTCGTCGGGGAGCTGTTTTTT